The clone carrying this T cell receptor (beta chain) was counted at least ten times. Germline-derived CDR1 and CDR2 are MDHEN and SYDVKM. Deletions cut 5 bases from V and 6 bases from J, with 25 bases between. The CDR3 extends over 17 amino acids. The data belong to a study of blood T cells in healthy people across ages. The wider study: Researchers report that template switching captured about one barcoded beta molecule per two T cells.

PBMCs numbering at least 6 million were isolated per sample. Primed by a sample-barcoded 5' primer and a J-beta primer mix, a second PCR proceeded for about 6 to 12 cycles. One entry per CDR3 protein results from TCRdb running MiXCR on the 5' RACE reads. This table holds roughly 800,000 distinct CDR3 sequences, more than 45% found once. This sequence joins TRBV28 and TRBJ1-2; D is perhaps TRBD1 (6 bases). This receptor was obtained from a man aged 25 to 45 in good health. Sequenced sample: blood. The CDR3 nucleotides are TGTGCCAGCAGTCCTTTACAGGGCGCAGGGCAGGTAAATGGCTACACCTTC. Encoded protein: CASSPLQGAGQVNGYTF.